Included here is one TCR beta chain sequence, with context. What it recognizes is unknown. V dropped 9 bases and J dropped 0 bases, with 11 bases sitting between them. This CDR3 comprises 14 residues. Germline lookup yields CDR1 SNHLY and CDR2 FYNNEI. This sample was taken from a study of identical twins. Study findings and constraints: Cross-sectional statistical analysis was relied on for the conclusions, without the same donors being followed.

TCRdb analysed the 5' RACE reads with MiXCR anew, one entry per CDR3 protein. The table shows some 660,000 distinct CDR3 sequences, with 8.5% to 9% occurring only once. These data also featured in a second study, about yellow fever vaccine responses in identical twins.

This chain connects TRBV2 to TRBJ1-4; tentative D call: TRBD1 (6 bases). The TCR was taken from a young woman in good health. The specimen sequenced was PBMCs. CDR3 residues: CASQGGPTNEKLFF. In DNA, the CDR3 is TGTGCCAGTCAAGGGGGGCCAACTAATGAAAAACTGTTTTTT.